Listed here are 12 T cell receptor beta chains from one sample, sequenced in a study of T cell responses to AZD1222 COVID-19 vaccine. Assay: immunoSEQ multiplex PCR; the TCRdb copy retains only in-frame clones and omits some. The sample contains around 250,000 clones, approximately 93% of which appear only once. Sequenced here: peripheral blood, sampled on day 0 of AZD1222 vaccination. The receptors originated from an adult in good health.

The chain is built from TRBV5-4 and TRBJ2-6, with 7 bases aligning to TRBD1. The CDR3 extends over 17 amino acids. J gave up 0 bases and V 4 bases, and 7 bases lay outside the gene matches. Germline V lookup: CDR1 SGHNT, CDR2 YYREEE (reference sequence). Written as DNA, the CDR3 is TGTGCCAGCAGCATACCGGGACAGTCCTCTGGGGCCAACGTCCTGACTTTC. Translating gives CASSIPGQSSGANVLTF.

A few counts support this clone. The V and J genes are TRBV19 and TRBJ1-4; D unclear. The CDR3 spans 14 residues. The germline V and J ends were trimmed by 4 bases and 7 bases, with 13 bases remaining between them. Germline values: CDR1 LNHDA, CDR2 SQIVND (reference sequence). The CDR3 is CASSNHIRGEKLFF. The CDR3 region has the DNA TGTGCCAGTAGTAACCACATTAGAGGTGAAAAACTGTTTTTT. The full variable domain, its missing parts supplied by reference TRBV19 and TRBJ1-4, is DGGITQSPKYLFRKEGQNVTLSCEQNLNHDAMYWYRQDPGQGLRLIYYSQIVNDFQKGDIAEGYSVSREKKESFPLTVTSAQKNPTAFYLCASSNHIRGEKLFFGSGTQLSVL.

Here the CDR3 DNA reads TGCGCCAGCAGACAGGGTTTCGAGCAGTACTTC. This encodes CASRQGFEQYF. The V and J genes are TRBV10-2 and TRBJ2-7; the D gene is possibly TRBD1 (6 bases). Deletions cut 6 bases from V and 6 bases from J, with 9 bases between. The CDR3 spans 11 residues. The germline V gene has CDR1 WSHSY and CDR2 SAAADI.

The V and J genes are TRBV5-4 and TRBJ2-7, with 8 bases identical to TRBD2. Trimming cost V 3 bases and J 0 bases; bases outside gene matches: 11. The CDR3 runs to 17 residues. The germline V gene has CDR1 SGHNT and CDR2 YYREEE (reference sequence). The CDR3 DNA sequence: TGTGCCAGCAGCTCGGAGGGTAGCGGGGACCTCTCCTACGAGCAGTACTTC. Translating it yields CASSSEGSGDLSYEQYF.

This rearrangement joins TRBV28 to TRBJ1-4; tentative D call: TRBD1 (6 bases). The ends were cut back, 10 bases at V and 8 bases at J, with 11 bases in the middle. Germline values: CDR1 MDHEN, CDR2 SYDVKM. This CDR3 has 11 amino acids. In nucleotides, the CDR3 is TGTGCCACTACAGGGAGGGAAAAACTGTTTTTT. It translates to CATTGREKLFF.

The rearrangement joins TRBV6-4 to TRBJ1-2; no reliable D call. Germline loops: CDR1 MRHNA, CDR2 SNTAGT. The CDR3 is 14 amino acids. V was cut by 5 bases and J by 5 bases, with 15 bases left in between. The CDR3 region is CASSLGSVGYGYTF. CDR3 in DNA: TGTGCCAGCAGTCTTGGTTCCGTAGGGTATGGCTACACCTTC.

The rearrangement joins TRBV19 to TRBJ2-3, with D perhaps matching TRBD1 (6 bases). The CDR3 loop spans 14 amino acids. V was pared by 6 bases and J by 2 bases, with 12 bases between. Germline CDR1 LNHDA, CDR2 SQIVND (reference sequence). Here the CDR3 reads CASRVDRLTDTQYF. The CDR3 DNA follows: TGTGCCAGTAGAGTCGACAGGCTCACAGATACGCAGTATTTT.

The V and J genes are TRBV25-1 and TRBJ2-1; 11 bases are a match to TRBD2. Trimming removed 7 bases from V and 2 bases from J; junction bases left unmatched: 4. The germline CDR1 and CDR2 sequences are MGHDK and SYGVNS. The CDR3 extends over 15 amino acids. The CDR3 here is CASTPGLAAYNEQFF. In DNA form, the CDR3 reads TGTGCCAGCACTCCGGGACTAGCGGCCTACAATGAGCAGTTCTTC. The entire variable domain, with the rest obtained from reference TRBV25-1 and TRBJ2-1, is as follows: EADIYQTPRYLVIGTGKKITLECSQTMGHDKMYWYQQDPGMELHLIHYSYGVNSTEKGDLSSESTVSRIRTEHFPLTLESARPSHTSQYLCASTPGLAAYNEQFFGPGTRLTVL.

The chain uses TRBV19 and TRBJ2-7; the D is unclear. Germline V gives CDR1 LNHDA, CDR2 SQIVND (reference sequence). The CDR3 is 9 residues long. V gave up 6 bases and J gave up 8 bases, with 5 bases separating them. The CDR3 sequence is CASRVQQYF. The CDR3 region has the DNA TGTGCCAGTAGGGTCCAGCAGTACTTC.

The rearrangement uses TRBV19 and TRBJ1-6, with 7 positions matching TRBD1. The V gene end was trimmed by 3 bases and the J gene end by 9 bases; junction bases not matched to a gene: 5. The germline CDR1 and CDR2 sequences are LNHDA and SQIVND (reference sequence). The CDR3 spans 14 residues. The DNA of the CDR3 is TGTGCCAGTAGTATTCAGGGGGGACTTTCACCCCTCCACTTT. Its protein is CASSIQGGLSPLHF.

CDR3 in amino acids: CASSEVTQYF. CDR3 DNA: TGTGCCAGCAGTGAGGTTACGCAGTATTTT. This sequence joins TRBV25-1 and TRBJ2-3; D uncertain. The V end was cut by 3 bases, the J end by 8 bases, with 3 bases between. The germline V gene has CDR1 MGHDK and CDR2 SYGVNS. The CDR3 spans 10 residues.

The chain uses TRBV4-3 and TRBJ2-5, with a tentative D call TRBD1 (5 bases). The CDR3 has 15 amino acids. The V and J ends lost 1 base and 5 bases respectively, with 14 bases between them. In germline, CDR1 is LGHNA, CDR2 YSLEER. CDR3 DNA: TGCGCCAGCAGCCAAGGCACAGGCCTTAGGGAGACCCAGTACTTC. It specifies CASSQGTGLRETQYF.